This section outlines one T cell receptor beta chain sequence together with its context. The investigators amplified TCR beta CDR3 regions from RNA transcripts. First-round RT-PCR of the TCR CDR3 relied on the HTBI primer set. TCRdb called the multiplex PCR reads again in MiXCR, with one record for every CDR3 protein. The table includes 550,000 to 600,000 distinct CDR3 sequences, approximately 15% detected once. This sample was taken from a study of T cells in Graves' hyperthyroidism and ophthalmopathy. CDR1 is MNHEY, CDR2 SMNVEV, per germline (reference sequence). V was pared by 7 bases and J by 2 bases, with 7 bases of the junction left unmatched. The length of the CDR3 is 15 residues. Reasons for excluding patients were uncontrolled infection, other autoimmune disease, pregnancy or lactation.

The sequence derives from a woman aged 18-29 years with Graves' ophthalmopathy. J is TRBJ2-5 and V is TRBV27; TRBD2 aligns across 10 bases. The sequencing input was blood. The CDR3 DNA reads as TGTGCCAGCAATACACTAGCGGGGTTTCAAGAGACCCAGTACTTC. Its translation: CASNTLAGFQETQYF.